The sequence of this T cell receptor (beta chain) was determined in a study of cytomegalovirus exposure and HLA in healthy donors. Trimming stripped 4 bases from V and 7 bases from J, with 18 bases between. Germline V gives CDR1 SGHRS, CDR2 YFSETQ. This CDR3 region has 14 residues. The PCR used 60 Vbeta and 13 Jbeta primers. Libraries were prepared by immunoSEQ multiplex PCR; TCRdb keeps only in-frame clonotypes and omits some of them. The data hold approximately 120,000 clones, with roughly 80% observed a single time. Material for sequencing was PBMCs. This TCR was recovered from a middle-aged woman in good health and CMV-seronegative. The genes are TRBV5-1 and TRBJ2-7; TRBD1 is a possible D gene (6 bases). This chain's CDR3 is CASSTRAQGEEQYF. The CDR3 nucleotides read TGCGCCAGCAGCACCCGGGCACAGGGAGAAGAGCAGTACTTC.